These T cell receptor beta chains were read from a single sample in a study of vaccination and CD4 T cells after COVID-19. One entry per CDR3 protein, called by TCRdb with MiXCR from the PCR reads. The sample has around 21,000 distinct CDR3 sequences; less than 55% are singletons. These receptors' antigens are unknown. The sequenced material came from CD4+ T cells from blood, cultured in vitro. The receptors shown here come from a human donor who had recovered from COVID-19. Each CDR3 is given with its conserved first and last residue. A D gene is named only where the DNA matches it firmly. The size entry is marked missing in some rows and otherwise reads once, few, many or a size class.

>TRBV6-2/TRBV6-3|TRBJ2-3|TRBD2|medium-sized
CASRSTSGGEYF
TGTGCCAGCAGATCAACTAGCGGGGGGGAGTATTTT
>TRBV2|TRBJ1-4|TRBD1|-
CASTRDRGWEKLFF
TGTGCCAGCACCCGGGACAGGGGATGGGAAAAACTGTTTTTT
>TRBV20-1|TRBJ2-2|-|-
CSARGRVDTGELFF
TGCAGTGCTAGAGGCAGGGTAGACACCGGGGAGCTGTTTTTT
>TRBV6-1|TRBJ1-2|-|few
CASSDKRLGQFYGYTF
TGTGCCAGCAGTGACAAACGACTCGGGCAGTTCTATGGCTACACCTTC
>TRBV6-5|TRBJ1-2|-|-
CASSLQKNYGYTF
TGTGCCAGCAGTTTACAGAAAAACTATGGCTACACCTTC
>TRBV12-3/TRBV12-4|TRBJ2-5|-|medium-sized
CASSRTVQETQYF
TGTGCCAGCAGTCGGACAGTACAAGAGACCCAGTACTTC
>TRBV2|TRBJ1-3|-|few
CASILDRSPGNTIYF
TGTGCCAGCATACTTGACAGATCCCCAGGAAACACCATATATTTT
>TRBV20-1|TRBJ2-1|-|once
CSVEPYNEQFF
TGCAGTGTCGAGCCCTACAATGAGCAGTTCTTC
>TRBV11-1|TRBJ1-3|-|-
CASSLTAIGNTIYF
TGTGCCAGCAGCTTGACAGCAATTGGAAACACCATATATTTT
>TRBV7-3|TRBJ2-2|-|-
CASSPDRNTGELFF
TGTGCCAGCAGCCCAGACAGAAACACCGGGGAGCTGTTTTTT
>TRBV7-7|TRBJ2-5|-|few
CASSLDQETQYF
TGTGCTAGCAGCTTAGACCAAGAGACCCAGTACTTC
>TRBV7-7|TRBJ2-2|-|few
CASSPGLTNTGELFF
TGTGCCAGCAGCCCGGGACTCACAAACACCGGGGAGCTGTTTTTT
>TRBV28|TRBJ1-2|-|-
CASSSNYGYTF
TGTGCCAGCAGTTCAAACTATGGCTACACCTTC
>TRBV5-1|TRBJ1-2|-|-
CASSHEPGTYGYTF
TGCGCCAGCAGCCACGAACCAGGAACCTATGGCTACACCTTC
>TRBV24-1|TRBJ1-5|-|-
CATSERTNQPQHF
TGTGCCACCAGTGAAAGAACAAATCAGCCCCAGCATTTT
>TRBV6-1|TRBJ1-2|TRBD1|-
CASSDPTGYYGYTF
TGTGCCAGCAGTGACCCGACAGGGTACTATGGCTACACCTTC
>TRBV6-1|TRBJ1-6|TRBD1|-
CASSLGQGDSPLHF
TGTGCCAGCAGTCTGGGACAGGGGGATTCACCCCTCCACTTT
>TRBV24-1|TRBJ2-1|-|-
CATGGSSYNEQFF
TGTGCCACCGGAGGAAGCTCCTACAATGAGCAGTTCTTC
>TRBV7-9|TRBJ1-4|-|-
CASSLAQTSSIGEKLFF
TGTGCCAGCAGCTTAGCTCAGACCTCCAGTATCGGCGAAAAACTGTTTTTT
>TRBV20-1|TRBJ2-3|TRBD2|-
CSARDAGADTQYF
TGCAGTGCTAGAGATGCGGGAGCAGATACGCAGTATTTT
>TRBV20-1|TRBJ1-2|-|few
CSARDRVSTYGYTF
TGCAGTGCTAGAGATCGGGTCAGCACGTATGGCTACACCTTC
>TRBV24-1|TRBJ2-7|-|-
CATGGGPYEQYF
TGTGCCACCGGAGGGGGCCCCTACGAGCAGTACTTC
>TRBV7-6|TRBJ2-2|TRBD1|-
CASSPDRPTNTGELFF
TGTGCCAGCAGCCCGGACAGGCCGACCAACACCGGGGAGCTGTTTTTT
>TRBV28|TRBJ2-5|TRBD2|few
CASRDSSGVTQYF
TGTGCCAGCAGGGACTCCAGCGGGGTGACCCAGTACTTC
>TRBV7-2|TRBJ2-5|TRBD2|few
CASSSTREVETQYF
TGTGCCAGCAGCTCTACTCGGGAGGTAGAGACCCAGTACTTC
>TRBV28|TRBJ1-3|TRBD1|-
CASSPGGQAYYSGNTIYF
TGTGCCAGCAGTCCCGGTGGACAGGCCTACTACTCTGGAAACACCATATATTTT
>TRBV20-1|TRBJ2-7|TRBD2|-
CSAHPPGRSNEQYF
TGCAGTGCCCATCCCCCCGGGAGGTCCAACGAGCAGTACTTC
>TRBV6-1|TRBJ1-1|-|-
CASIGGNTEAFF
TGTGCCAGCATTGGAGGGAACACTGAAGCTTTCTTT
>TRBV4-1|TRBJ1-2|TRBD1|-
CASSQESPDRGGGYTF
TGCGCCAGCAGCCAAGAATCCCCGGACAGGGGTGGTGGCTACACCTTC
>TRBV6-5|TRBJ2-2|TRBD2|-
CASSWTSGGLGNTGELFF
TGTGCCAGCAGTTGGACTAGCGGGGGCCTGGGGAACACCGGGGAGCTGTTTTTT